This T cell receptor beta chain was identified in a study of T cell repertoires in cytomegalovirus infection. Whole-study context: Shared public TCR beta signatures pointed to both CMV infection and a matching HLA type.

Germline CDR1 reads SNHLY; CDR2 reads FYNNEI. Trimming cost V 1 base and J 7 bases, with 13 bases left between them. The CDR3 is made up of 15 amino acids. Remarks on this clonotype: Its antigen is not identified.

TCRdb itself ran the reads through MiXCR, one entry per CDR3 protein. The table shows about 360,000 distinct CDR3 sequences, with about 35% occurring only once. The chain combines TRBV2 with TRBJ1-4; D gene ambiguous. Sequences were derived from cultured PBMCs, sampled from culture after CMV antigen stimulation. This clonotype originated in a human donor in good health (CMV status not recorded). Some clones in this sample may be carry-over from other donors' samples. Written as DNA, the CDR3 is TGTGCCAGCAGTGAAGAAATGGGGAAATTTGAAAAACTGTTTTTT. Its translation is CASSEEMGKFEKLFF.